Listed here are 11 T cell receptor beta chains from one sample, sequenced in a study of blood T cells in healthy people across ages. Primers used in a second PCR of about 7 to 12 cycles were a sample-barcoded 5' primer and a J-beta primer mix. TCRdb ran MiXCR on the 5' RACE reads and lists one entry per CDR3 protein. The sample consists of 1.8 million or so distinct CDR3 sequences, about two fifths of them appearing once. The sample consisted of blood. The receptors were gathered from a human donor in good health.

Concerning this clonotype: One end of the junction fails to match germline, which may point to a read error. The V gene is TRBV13, the J gene TRBJ2-1; 10 bases align to TRBD1. CDR3 length: 14 amino acids. Germline CDR1 reads PRHDT; CDR2 reads FYEKMQ (reference sequence). CDR3 nucleotide sequence: TGTGCCAGCAGCGGAGACAGGGGGCGGAATGAGCTGTTCTTC. It codes for CASSGDRGRNELFF.

J is TRBJ1-5 and V is TRBV20-1, with D maybe TRBD1 (5 bases). The CDR3 length is 12 residues. Trimming left V 5 bases short and J 6 bases short, with 11 bases between. In germline, CDR1 is DFQATT, CDR2 SNEGSKA (reference sequence). The CDR3 sequence is CSASGSAQPQHF. CDR3 DNA sequence: TGCAGTGCTTCAGGGTCGGCTCAGCCCCAGCATTTT.

J is TRBJ1-5 and V is TRBV2; possible D gene TRBD1, 5 bases. The V end was cut by 6 bases, the J end by 8 bases, with 14 bases between. CDR3 length equals 13 residues. Germline V gene sequence: CDR1 SNHLY, CDR2 FYNNEI. The CDR3 region is CASSGNLREPQHF. CDR3 bases: TGTGCCAGCAGCGGAAACCTCAGGGAGCCCCAGCATTTT.

The chain joins TRBV5-6 to TRBJ1-4; 9 bases are shared with TRBD1. This CDR3 spans 16 amino acids. Germline V CDR1 and CDR2: SGHDT, YYEEEE. V trimming: 3 bases; J trimming: 5 bases; junction bases outside the gene matches: 8. CDR3 in amino acids: CASSSNFGTGNEKLFF. Here the CDR3 DNA reads TGTGCCAGCAGCTCGAACTTTGGGACAGGGAATGAAAAACTGTTTTTT.

The V and J genes are TRBV3-1 and TRBJ2-1, with 9 bases identical to TRBD2. CDR1 and CDR2 from the germline V gene are LGHDT and YNNKEL (reference sequence). J gave up 10 bases and V 3 bases, and 10 bases lay outside the gene matches. CDR3 size: 15 residues. Here the CDR3 reads CASSHGAGGFYEQFF. Written as DNA, the CDR3 is TGTGCCAGCAGCCATGGTGCGGGGGGGTTCTACGAGCAGTTCTTC.

This rearrangement joins TRBV4-1 to TRBJ2-3; D gene uncertain. The CDR3 has 16 amino acids. The V and J ends lost 0 bases and 1 base respectively, with 11 bases between them. Germline V CDR1 and CDR2: MGHRA, YSYEKL. The CDR3 reads CASSQDETERTDTQYF. In nucleotides, the CDR3 is TGCGCCAGCAGCCAAGATGAAACTGAGCGCACAGATACGCAGTATTTT.

This clonotype has a handful of counts. This chain connects TRBV10-3 to TRBJ1-2; 8 bases are shared with TRBD1. The germline V gene encodes CDR1 ENHRY and CDR2 SYGVKD. Unmatched junction bases numbered 9, after V lost 11 bases and J lost 4 bases. The CDR3 runs 13 residues. The CDR3: CAGGQDAFYGYTF. CDR3 nucleotides: TGTGCCGGGGGACAGGACGCCTTCTATGGCTACACCTTC.

This clonotype showed up just a few times. This may arise from a read error, as a much more abundant clone is one base away. The chain couples TRBV20-1 to TRBJ1-1; D perhaps matches TRBD1 (5 bases). CDR3 size: 13 residues. CDR1 and CDR2 (germline): DFQATT, SNEGSKA (reference sequence). The CDR3 loop is CSASGGLDTEVFF. CDR3 coding DNA: TGCAGTGCTAGCGGGGGGTTGGACACTGAAGTTTTCTTT.

This clonotype was observed many times. The V gene is TRBV7-3, the J gene TRBJ2-3, with 11 bases identical to TRBD2. V lost 1 base and J lost 5; bases outside the gene matches: 8. The CDR3 loop spans 17 amino acids. Per the germline V gene, CDR1 is SGHTA and CDR2 is FQGTGA. The CDR3, as DNA: TGTGCCAGCAGCTTAAATAGCGGGGGGGCCCGAGGAGATACGCAGTATTTT. Protein sequence: CASSLNSGGARGDTQYF.

This clonotype has more than one count but fewer than ten. This chain connects TRBV5-1 to TRBJ2-1; D gene ambiguous. V was cut by 2 bases and J by 12 bases, with 15 bases left in between. Germline CDR1 SGHRS, CDR2 YFSETQ. The CDR3 is 13 residues long. The chain's CDR3 is CASSFTPMSGQFF. In DNA form, the CDR3 reads TGCGCCAGCAGCTTCACCCCAATGAGTGGGCAGTTCTTC.

The chain combines TRBV7-9 with TRBJ2-1; D might be TRBD2 (5 bases). Germline V gene data show CDR1 as SEHNR and CDR2 as FQNEAQ (reference sequence). This CDR3 has 14 amino acids. The ends were cut back, 10 bases at V and 5 bases at J, with 18 bases in the middle. Here the CDR3 reads CATKSGYGDNEQFF. The CDR3 DNA follows: TGTGCCACGAAAAGCGGATACGGTGACAATGAGCAGTTCTTC.